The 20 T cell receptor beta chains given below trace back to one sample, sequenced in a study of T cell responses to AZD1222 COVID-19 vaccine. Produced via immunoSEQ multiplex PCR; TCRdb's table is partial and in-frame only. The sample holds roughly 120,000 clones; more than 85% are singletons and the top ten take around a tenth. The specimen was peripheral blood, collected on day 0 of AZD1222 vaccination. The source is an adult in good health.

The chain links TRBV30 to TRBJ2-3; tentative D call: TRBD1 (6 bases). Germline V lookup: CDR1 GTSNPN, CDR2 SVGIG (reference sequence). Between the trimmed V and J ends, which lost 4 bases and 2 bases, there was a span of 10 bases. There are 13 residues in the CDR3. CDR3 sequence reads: CAWNGQPTDTQYF. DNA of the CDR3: TGTGCCTGGAATGGACAGCCCACAGATACGCAGTATTTT.

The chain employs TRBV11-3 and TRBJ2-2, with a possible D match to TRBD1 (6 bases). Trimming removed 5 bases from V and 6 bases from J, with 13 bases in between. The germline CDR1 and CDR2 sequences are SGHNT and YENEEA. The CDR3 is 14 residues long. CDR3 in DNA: TGTGCCAGCAGCCCCTTGACAGGACCCGGGGAGCTGTTTTTT. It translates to CASSPLTGPGELFF. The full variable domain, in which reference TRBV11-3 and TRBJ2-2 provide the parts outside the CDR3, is EAGVVQSPRYKIIEKKQPVAFWCNPISGHNTLYWYLQNLGQGPELLIRYENEEAVDDSQLPKDRFSAERLKGVDSTLKIQPAELGDSAVYLCASSPLTGPGELFFGEGSRLTVL.

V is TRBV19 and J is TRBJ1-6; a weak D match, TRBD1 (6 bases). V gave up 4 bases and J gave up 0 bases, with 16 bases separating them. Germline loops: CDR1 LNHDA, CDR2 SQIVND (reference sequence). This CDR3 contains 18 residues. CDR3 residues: CASSNPGGRSSYNSPLHF. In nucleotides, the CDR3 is TGTGCCAGTAGTAATCCCGGGGGCCGGAGCTCCTATAATTCACCCCTCCACTTT.

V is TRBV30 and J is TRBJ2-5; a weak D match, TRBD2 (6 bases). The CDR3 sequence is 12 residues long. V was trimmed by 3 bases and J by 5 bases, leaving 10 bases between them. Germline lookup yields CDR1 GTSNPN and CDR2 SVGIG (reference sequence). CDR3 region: CAWREGLETQYF. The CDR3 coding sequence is TGTGCCTGGAGGGAGGGACTGGAGACCCAGTACTTC.

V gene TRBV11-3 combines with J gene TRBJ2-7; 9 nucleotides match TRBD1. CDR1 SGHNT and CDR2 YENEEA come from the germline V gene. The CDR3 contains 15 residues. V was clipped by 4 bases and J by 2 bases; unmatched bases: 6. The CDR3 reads CASSSWDRATYEQYF. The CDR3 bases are TGTGCCAGCAGCTCGTGGGACAGGGCGACCTACGAGCAGTACTTC. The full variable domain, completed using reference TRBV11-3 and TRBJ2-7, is EAGVVQSPRYKIIEKKQPVAFWCNPISGHNTLYWYLQNLGQGPELLIRYENEEAVDDSQLPKDRFSAERLKGVDSTLKIQPAELGDSAVYLCASSSWDRATYEQYFGPGTRLTVT.

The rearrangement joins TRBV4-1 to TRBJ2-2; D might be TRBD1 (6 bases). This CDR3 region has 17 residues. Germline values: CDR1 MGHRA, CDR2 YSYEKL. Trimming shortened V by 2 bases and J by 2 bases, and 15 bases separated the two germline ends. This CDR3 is CASSQSTADRNTGELFF. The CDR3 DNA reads TGCGCCAGCAGCCAAAGTACGGCGGACAGAAACACCGGGGAGCTGTTTTTT.

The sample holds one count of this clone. The CDR3 sequence: CASSEPDGSNQPQHF. For the CDR3, the DNA is TGTGCCAGCAGTGAACCGGACGGTAGCAATCAGCCCCAGCATTTT. V and J are TRBV6-1 and TRBJ1-5; no firm D call. The V end was cut by 2 bases, the J end by 0 bases, with 8 bases between. Germline CDR1 and CDR2: MNHNS and SASEGT. The CDR3 is 15 amino acids.

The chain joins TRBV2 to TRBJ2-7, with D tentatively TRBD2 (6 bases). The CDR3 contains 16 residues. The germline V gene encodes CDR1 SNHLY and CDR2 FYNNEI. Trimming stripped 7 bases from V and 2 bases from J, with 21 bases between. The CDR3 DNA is TGTGCCAGCATGGGGAGGAGTTACTTATCAACCTACGAGCAGTACTTC. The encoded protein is CASMGRSYLSTYEQYF.

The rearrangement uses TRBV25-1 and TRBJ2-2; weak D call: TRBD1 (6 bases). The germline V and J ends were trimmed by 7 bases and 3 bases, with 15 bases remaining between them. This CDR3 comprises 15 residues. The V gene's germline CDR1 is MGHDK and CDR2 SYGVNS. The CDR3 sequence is CASTTGFVDTGELFF. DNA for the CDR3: TGTGCCAGCACTACAGGGTTCGTCGACACCGGGGAGCTGTTTTTT.

CDR3 sequence reads: CASSYLDNEQFF. In nucleotides, the CDR3 is TGCGCCAGCAGCTACCTAGACAATGAGCAGTTCTTC. The V call is TRBV5-1, the J call TRBJ2-1; D unclear. Trimming removed 3 bases from V and 5 bases from J, with 6 bases in between. Germline V lookup: CDR1 SGHRS, CDR2 YFSETQ. This CDR3 is built from 12 residues.

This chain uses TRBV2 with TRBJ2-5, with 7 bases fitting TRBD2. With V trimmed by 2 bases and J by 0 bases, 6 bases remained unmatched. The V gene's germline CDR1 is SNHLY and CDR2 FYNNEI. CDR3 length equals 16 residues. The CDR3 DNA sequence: TGTGCCAGCAGTGAATACAGCGGGGCGTACCAAGAGACCCAGTACTTC. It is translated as CASSEYSGAYQETQYF.

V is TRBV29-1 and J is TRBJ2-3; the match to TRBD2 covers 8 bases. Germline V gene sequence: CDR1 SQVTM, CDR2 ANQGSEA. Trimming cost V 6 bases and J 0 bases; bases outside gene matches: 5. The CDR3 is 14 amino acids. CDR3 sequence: CSVHSGGSTDTQYF. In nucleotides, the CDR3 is TGCAGCGTGCACAGCGGGGGTAGCACAGATACGCAGTATTTT.

The chain's CDR3 is CAISGSGQSDGYTF. The CDR3 DNA follows: TGTGCCATCAGTGGATCAGGACAGTCGGATGGCTACACCTTC. This chain joins TRBV10-3 and TRBJ1-2, with D perhaps TRBD1 (6 bases). V was clipped by 4 bases and J by 6 bases, with 15 bases between them. The CDR3 runs 14 residues. Germline loops: CDR1 ENHRY, CDR2 SYGVKD.

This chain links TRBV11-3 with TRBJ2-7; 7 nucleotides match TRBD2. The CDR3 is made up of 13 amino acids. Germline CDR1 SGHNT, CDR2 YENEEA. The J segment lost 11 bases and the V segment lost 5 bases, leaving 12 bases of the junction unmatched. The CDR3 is CASSEEGSGMKYF. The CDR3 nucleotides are TGTGCCAGCAGCGAAGAGGGCAGCGGGATGAAGTACTTC.

This CDR3 reads CASSATKRGSTDTQYF. The CDR3 DNA reads TGTGCCAGTAGTGCCACTAAGCGGGGAAGCACAGATACGCAGTATTTT. The chain uses TRBV19 and TRBJ2-3; 7 nucleotides line up with TRBD2. Losses at the gene ends were 5 bases for V and 0 bases for J; bases not matched to a gene: 8. Germline V CDR1 and CDR2: LNHDA, SQIVND (reference sequence). The CDR3 is 16 amino acids.

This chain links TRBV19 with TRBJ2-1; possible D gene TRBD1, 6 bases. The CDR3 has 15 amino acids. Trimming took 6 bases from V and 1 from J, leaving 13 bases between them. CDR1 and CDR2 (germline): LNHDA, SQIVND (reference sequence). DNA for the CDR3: TGTGCCAGTAGGTACGGGACAAATTCCTACAATGAGCAGTTCTTC. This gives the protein CASRYGTNSYNEQFF. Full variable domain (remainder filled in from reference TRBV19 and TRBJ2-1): DGGITQSPKYLFRKEGQNVTLSCEQNLNHDAMYWYRQDPGQGLRLIYYSQIVNDFQKGDIAEGYSVSREKKESFPLTVTSAQKNPTAFYLCASRYGTNSYNEQFFGPGTRLTVL.

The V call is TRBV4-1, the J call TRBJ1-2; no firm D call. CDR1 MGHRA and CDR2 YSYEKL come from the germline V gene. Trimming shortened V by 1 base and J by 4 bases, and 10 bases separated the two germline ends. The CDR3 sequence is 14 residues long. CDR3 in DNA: TGCGCCAGCAGCCAAGGTCGAGGATTCTATGGCTACACCTTC. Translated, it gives CASSQGRGFYGYTF.

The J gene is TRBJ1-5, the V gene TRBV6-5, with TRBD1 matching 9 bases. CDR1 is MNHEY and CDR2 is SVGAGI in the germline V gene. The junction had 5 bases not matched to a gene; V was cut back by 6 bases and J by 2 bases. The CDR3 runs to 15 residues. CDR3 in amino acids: CASRPDRGGNQPQHF. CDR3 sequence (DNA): TGTGCCAGCAGACCGGACAGGGGTGGCAATCAGCCCCAGCATTTT.

This CDR3 reads CASSQGDASGDGYQETQYF. The CDR3 region has the DNA TGTGCCAGCAGCCAAGGGGACGCTAGCGGGGATGGGTACCAAGAGACCCAGTACTTC. This rearrangement joins TRBV4-2 to TRBJ2-5; 9 bases agree with TRBD2. Losses at the gene ends were 1 base for V and 0 bases for J; bases not matched to a gene: 12. This CDR3 has 19 amino acids. Per the germline V gene, CDR1 is LGHNA and CDR2 is YNFKEQ.

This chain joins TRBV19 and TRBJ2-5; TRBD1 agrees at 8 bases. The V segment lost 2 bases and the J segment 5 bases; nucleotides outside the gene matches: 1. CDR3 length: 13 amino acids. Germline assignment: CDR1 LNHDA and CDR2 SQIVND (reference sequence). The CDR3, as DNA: TGTGCCAGTAGTATATACAGGGGGGAGACCCAGTACTTC. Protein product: CASSIYRGETQYF.